The 24 T cell receptor beta chains below all came from one sample that was sequenced in a study of metastatic and nonmetastatic thyroid tumors. TCRdb re-called the PCR reads through MiXCR. In the table there are tens of thousands of clones, approximately 24% of which are singletons. Treatment of any kind had been given to no patient before thyroid surgery. The sequencing sample was made of tumor tissue. Every receptor here comes from a male donor with papillary thyroid cancer or a benign thyroid nodule (not recorded which). Some clones in this sample may be carry-over from other donors' samples.

In regard to this clone: A much bigger clone sits one base away, suggesting this may be a read error. The chain recombines TRBV24-1 with TRBJ2-5, with 8 bases aligning to TRBD1. This CDR3 is 15 amino acids long. The V gene's germline CDR1 is KGHDR and CDR2 SFDVKD. The DNA for the CDR3 is TGTGCCGCCAGTGATTTGGGACAGGACCAAGAGACCCAGTACTTC. Its protein product is CAASDLGQDQETQYF.

There are many counts of this clone. The chain couples TRBV11-3 to TRBJ2-5; weak D call: TRBD1 (6 bases). The CDR3 is 15 residues long. Germline V gene data show CDR1 as SGHNT and CDR2 as YENEEA. Trimming took off 5 bases at V and 5 bases at J, with 18 bases between the two ends. For the CDR3, the DNA is TGTGCCAGCAGCCCAGGCCGCCAGGGGTTTGAGACCCAGTACTTC. Its translation is CASSPGRQGFETQYF. The full variable domain, rest sourced from reference TRBV11-3 and TRBJ2-5, is EAGVVQSPRYKIIEKKQPVAFWCNPISGHNTLYWYLQNLGQGPELLIRYENEEAVDDSQLPKDRFSAERLKGVDSTLKIQPAELGDSAVYLCASSPGRQGFETQYFGPGTRLLVL.

For this clone: This clone may be a read error of a much larger clone one base away. For the CDR3, the DNA is TGTGCCAGCAGTTCCCTCGTGGCCGGCACAGATACGCAGTATTTT. Its protein product is CASSSLVAGTDTQYF. The genes are TRBV27 and TRBJ2-3; D not certain. Trimming removed 4 bases at V and 1 base at J, with 12 bases between. Looked up from germline, CDR1 is MNHEY and CDR2 is SMNVEV (reference sequence). CDR3 size: 15 residues.

This clone was observed many times. A much larger clone is a single base away; this may be a read error. The chain carries TRBV30 and TRBJ1-2, with TRBD1 as a possible D gene (6 bases). The germline CDR1 and CDR2 sequences are GTSNPN and SVGIG (reference sequence). The CDR3 runs 11 residues. The CDR3 coding sequence is TGTGCCCGGAGCCCAGGGGTAGGCTACACCTTC. Its translation: CARSPGVGYTF.

This clone was seen ten or more times. The rearrangement links TRBV12-3 or TRBV12-4 to TRBJ2-1, with D perhaps matching TRBD1 or TRBD2 (5 bases each). Deletions cut 4 bases from V and 4 bases from J, with 11 bases between. The CDR3 is 14 residues long. The CDR3 bases are TGTGCCAGCAGTTCCTGGGGGAGTTACAATGAGCAGTTCTTC. This gives the protein CASSSWGSYNEQFF.

The rearrangement links TRBV6-5 to TRBJ2-3, with D possibly being TRBD1 or TRBD2 (5 bases each). The ends were cut back, 4 bases at V and 4 bases at J, with 24 bases in the middle. This CDR3 region has 18 residues. Germline V CDR1 and CDR2: MNHEY, SVGAGI. The DNA of the CDR3 is TGTGCCAGCAGTTTCGGAATGGGGGACCAGAGCTTATCAGATACGCAGTATTTT. Translating gives CASSFGMGDQSLSDTQYF.

This clone was counted only a few times. This sequence joins TRBV6-2 or TRBV6-3 and TRBJ2-2, with D possibly TRBD2 on 6 matching bases. V dropped 2 bases and J dropped 14 bases, with 12 bases sitting between them. The CDR3 totals 12 residues. CDR1 and CDR2 from the germline V gene are MNHEY and SVGEGT. The CDR3 sequence is CASSYTDGTLFF. The CDR3 region has the DNA TGTGCCAGCAGTTACACCGACGGGACTCTGTTTTTT.

This clone was seen at least ten times. The rearrangement joins TRBV9 to TRBJ1-3; a possible D gene is TRBD1 (6 bases). Between the trimmed V and J ends, which lost 3 bases and 0 bases, there was a span of 10 bases. The V gene's germline CDR1 is SGDLS and CDR2 YYNGEE. This CDR3 is built from 15 residues. The CDR3 nucleotides read TGTGCCAGCAGCGGAAGGGGGGGCTCTGGAAACACCATATATTTT. Encoded protein: CASSGRGGSGNTIYF.

This clone is labeled as medium-sized. The chain recombines TRBV7-9 with TRBJ2-3; D not certain. Per the germline V gene, CDR1 is SEHNR and CDR2 is FQNEAQ (reference sequence). The CDR3 spans 13 residues. The V end was cut by 4 bases, the J end by 0 bases, with 5 bases between. CDR3 sequence reads: CASSSPSTDTQYF. Here the CDR3 DNA reads TGTGCCAGCAGCTCGCCTAGCACAGATACGCAGTATTTT. Together with reference TRBV7-9 and TRBJ2-3, the CDR3 gives the full variable domain: DTGVSQNPRHKITKRGQNVTFRCDPISEHNRLYWYRQTLGQGPEFLTYFQNEAQLEKSRLLSDRFSAERPKGSFSTLEIQRTEQGDSAMYLCASSSPSTDTQYFGPGTRLTVL.

This clone came up many times. The chain links TRBV27 to TRBJ2-5, with a possible D match to TRBD2 (6 bases). Germline V lookup: CDR1 MNHEY, CDR2 SMNVEV (reference sequence). V lost 6 bases and J 5 bases, leaving 16 bases between the germline ends. CDR3 length: 14 residues. CDR3 coding DNA: TGTGCCAGCAGGCCGGGTTTGACTAGTGAGACCCAGTACTTC. Protein: CASRPGLTSETQYF.

In its sample, this clone was seen many times. The chain joins TRBV15 to TRBJ1-1; D ambiguous. The CDR3 spans 14 residues. Trimming removed 0 bases at V and 4 bases at J, with 9 bases between. CDR1 is LNHNV and CDR2 is YYDKDF in the germline V gene (reference sequence). CDR3 DNA: TGTGCCACCAGCAGAGATTCGGCAGGCACTGAAGCTTTCTTT. Protein product: CATSRDSAGTEAFF.

The chain links TRBV27 to TRBJ2-7; D remains unclear. The CDR3 is made up of 16 amino acids. Deletions cut 2 bases from V and 1 base from J, with 15 bases between. Germline V lookup: CDR1 MNHEY, CDR2 SMNVEV (reference sequence). The CDR3 loop reads CASSLGPGLTSYEQYF. The CDR3, as DNA: TGTGCCAGCAGTTTAGGCCCTGGGCTGACATCCTACGAGCAGTACTTC.

This clone was picked up many times. A read error is likely, as this CDR3 ends without the conserved phenylalanine or tryptophan. The DNA is omitted, as the CDR3 cannot be located on it reliably, and the CDR3 follows TCRdb's listing. The chain couples TRBV28 to TRBJ1-1; TRBD1, the table's D call, lacks a check against the DNA. From its first to its last residue, the CDR3 has 13 amino acids. Germline V gives CDR1 MDHEN, CDR2 SYDVKM. The CDR3 region is CASSLNHRSSVGI.

This clone is classed as medium-sized. The chain recombines TRBV7-2 with TRBJ2-7; D tentatively reads TRBD1 or TRBD2 (5 bases each). The CDR3 is made up of 12 amino acids. In germline, CDR1 is SGHTA, CDR2 FQGNSA. The germline V and J ends were trimmed by 11 bases and 1 base, with 12 bases remaining between them. The CDR3 spells CASGQQSYEQYF. CDR3 nucleotide sequence: TGTGCCTCGGGGCAGCAATCCTACGAGCAGTACTTC.

The chain joins TRBV28 to TRBJ2-1, with 9 positions matching TRBD2. With V trimmed by 5 bases and J by 5 bases, 10 bases remained unmatched. This CDR3 has 16 residues. Germline CDR1 is MDHEN and CDR2 is SYDVKM. CDR3 loop: CASSPRISGGDNEQFF. Written as DNA, the CDR3 is TGTGCCAGCAGTCCCCGTATTAGCGGGGGCGACAATGAGCAGTTCTTC.

By its share, this clone is medium-sized (0.01 to 0.1%). The chain has TRBV7-3 and TRBJ2-3, with unresolved D. V was shortened by 2 bases and J by 0 bases, with 15 bases between the two germline ends. This CDR3 has 17 residues. In germline, CDR1 is SGHTA, CDR2 FQGTGA. This CDR3 is CASSLLNSQNSTDTQYF. In DNA, the CDR3 is TGTGCCAGCAGCTTACTAAACAGCCAGAACAGCACAGATACGCAGTATTTT. The full variable domain, completed using reference TRBV7-3 and TRBJ2-3, is GAGVSQTPSNKVTEKGKYVELRCDPISGHTALYWYRQSLGQGPEFLIYFQGTGAADDSGLPNDRFFAVRPEGSVSTLKIQRTERGDSAVYLCASSLLNSQNSTDTQYFGPGTRLTVL.

The rearrangement links TRBV5-1 to TRBJ2-7; TRBD1 might be the D (7 bases). CDR1 and CDR2 from the germline V gene are SGHRS and YFSETQ. The V end was cut by 7 bases, the J end by 2 bases, with 19 bases between. This CDR3 spans 15 amino acids. CDR3 nucleotide sequence: TGCGCCAGCGCCCAGGGGGGCCTATTAGCCTACGAGCAGTACTTC. As protein: CASAQGGLLAYEQYF.

This clone was counted at least ten times. This chain joins TRBV29-1 and TRBJ2-5, with D possibly matching TRBD1 (6 bases). Germline V CDR1 and CDR2: SQVTM, ANQGSEA. V was clipped by 2 bases and J by 4 bases, with 20 bases between them. The length of the CDR3 is 16 residues. This CDR3 is CSVEYSYRARRETQYF. The CDR3 DNA follows: TGCAGCGTTGAATACTCGTACAGGGCGAGAAGAGAGACCCAGTACTTC.

A word on this clone: A clone one base away is much larger, so this may be a read error. Lacking the conserved final phenylalanine or tryptophan, this CDR3 likely reflects a read error. As DNA, the CDR3 is TGTGCCAGCAGTCCTCGTCCCATGAACACTGAAGCTTTCCTT. Protein product: CASSPRPMNTEAFL. This chain uses TRBV7-6 with TRBJ1-1; no definite D call. CDR3 length: 14 residues. CDR1 is SGHVS and CDR2 is FNYEAQ in the germline V gene. Trimming left V 6 bases short and J 0 bases short, with 11 bases between.

This chain joins TRBV5-1 and TRBJ1-2, with D possibly being TRBD1 (5 bases). Trimming stripped 4 bases from V and 8 bases from J, with 15 bases between. The CDR3 covers 13 residues. Germline V gene sequence: CDR1 SGHRS, CDR2 YFSETQ. The CDR3 spells CASSMDGPGGYTF. DNA for the CDR3: TGCGCCAGCAGCATGGACGGACCAGGGGGCTACACCTTC.

The CDR3 reads CSAKLSTGHQYF. CDR3 sequence (DNA): TGCAGTGCTAAACTCTCGACAGGTCATCAGTACTTC. The V gene is TRBV20-1, the J gene TRBJ2-7, with a tentative D call TRBD1 (6 bases). This CDR3 is 12 amino acids long. The V gene lost 4 bases and the J gene lost 10 bases, with 17 bases spanning the gap. The germline gives CDR1 DFQATT, CDR2 SNEGSKA (reference sequence).

This clone has a count of ten or more. This sample includes further DNA sequences coding for the same CDR3. V usage is TRBV27 and J usage is TRBJ2-2; D might be TRBD1 or TRBD2, each matching 5 bases. CDR3 length: 13 amino acids. V lost 3 bases, J lost 4 bases, and 6 bases lay in between. CDR1 is MNHEY and CDR2 is SMNVEV in the germline V gene (reference sequence). The CDR3 region is CASSLRGTGELFF. The CDR3 nucleotides read TGTGCCAGCAGTTTGAGGGGCACCGGGGAGCTGTTTTTT.

This clone occurred many times. The chain recombines TRBV20-1 with TRBJ2-5; D remains ambiguous. The CDR3 loop spans 12 amino acids. CDR1 and CDR2 from the germline V gene are DFQATT and SNEGSKA (reference sequence). V was trimmed by 3 bases and J by 1 base, leaving 6 bases between them. DNA for the CDR3: TGCAGTGCTAGTGGACGCCAAGAGACCCAGTACTTC. This translates into CSASGRQETQYF.

There are many counts of this clone. This chain uses TRBV15 with TRBJ2-5, with 9 bases identical to TRBD2. The CDR3 totals 16 residues. The V segment lost 6 bases and the J segment 4 bases; nucleotides outside the gene matches: 12. From germline, CDR1 is LNHNV and CDR2 YYDKDF (reference sequence). DNA of the CDR3: TGTGCCACCAGGCCGAGGGGCGGGAGGGCTAGAGAGACCCAGTACTTC. Its protein product is CATRPRGGRARETQYF.